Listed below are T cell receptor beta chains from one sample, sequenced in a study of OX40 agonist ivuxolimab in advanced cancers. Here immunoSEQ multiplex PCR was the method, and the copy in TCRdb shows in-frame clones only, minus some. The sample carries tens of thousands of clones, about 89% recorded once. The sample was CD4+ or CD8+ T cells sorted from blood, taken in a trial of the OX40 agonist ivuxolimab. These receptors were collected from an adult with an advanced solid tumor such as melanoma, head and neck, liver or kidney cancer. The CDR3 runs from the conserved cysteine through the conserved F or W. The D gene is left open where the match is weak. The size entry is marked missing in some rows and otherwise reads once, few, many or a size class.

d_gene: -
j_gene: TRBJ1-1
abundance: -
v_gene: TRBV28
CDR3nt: TGTGCCAGCAGTTTAACGGAGAACACTGAAGCTTTCTTT
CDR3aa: CASSLTENTEAFF

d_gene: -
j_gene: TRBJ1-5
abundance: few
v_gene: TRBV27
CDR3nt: TGTGCCAGCAGTTTACGGGGAGATCAGCCCCAGCATTTT
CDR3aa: CASSLRGDQPQHF

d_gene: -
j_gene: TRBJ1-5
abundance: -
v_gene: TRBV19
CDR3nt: TGTGCCAGTAGTATCTTCGGTACTAGCAATCAGCCCCAGCATTTT
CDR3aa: CASSIFGTSNQPQHF

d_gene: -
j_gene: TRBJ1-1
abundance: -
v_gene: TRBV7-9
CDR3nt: TGTGCCAGCAGCTCTACTAATGGTGAAGCTTTCTTT
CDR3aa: CASSSTNGEAFF

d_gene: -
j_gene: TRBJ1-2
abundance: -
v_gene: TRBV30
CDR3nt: TGTGCCTCGCTGGGAGCAGGCCGCGTCTACACCTTC
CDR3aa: CASLGAGRVYTF

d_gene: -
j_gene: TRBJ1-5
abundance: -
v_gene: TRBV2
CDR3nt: TGTGCCAGCAGTGACGGCACAGAAGATAGCAATCAGCCCCAGCATTTT
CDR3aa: CASSDGTEDSNQPQHF

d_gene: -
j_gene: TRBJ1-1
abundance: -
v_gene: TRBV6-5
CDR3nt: TGTGCCAGCAGTTACTCGGAGGGGAGGGTTGAAGCTTTCTTT
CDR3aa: CASSYSEGRVEAFF

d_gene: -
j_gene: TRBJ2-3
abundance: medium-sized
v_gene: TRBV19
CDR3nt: TGTGCCAGTAGTATAGAGCTTATCACAGATACGCAGTATTTT
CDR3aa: CASSIELITDTQYF

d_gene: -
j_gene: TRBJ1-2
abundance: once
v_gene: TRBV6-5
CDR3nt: TGTGCCAGCAGTTACCTCCCGGGGCGCGGGGATGGCTACACCTTC
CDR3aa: CASSYLPGRGDGYTF

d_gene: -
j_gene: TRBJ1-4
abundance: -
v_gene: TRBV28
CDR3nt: TGTGCCAGCAGTTTTATTGGGACGGAGGGCCTTGGCGAAAAACTGTTTTTT
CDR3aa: CASSFIGTEGLGEKLFF

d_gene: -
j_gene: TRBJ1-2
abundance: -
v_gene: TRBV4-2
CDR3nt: TGTGCCAGCAGCCAGCCGGACGGCGGCTATGGCTACACCTTC
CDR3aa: CASSQPDGGYGYTF

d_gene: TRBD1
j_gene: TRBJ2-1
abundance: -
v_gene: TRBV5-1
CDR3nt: TGCGCCAGCAGCGGGGGGACAGGCTCCTACAATGAGCAGTTCTTC
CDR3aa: CASSGGTGSYNEQFF

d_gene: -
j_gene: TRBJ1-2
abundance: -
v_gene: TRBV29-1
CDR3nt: TGCAGCGCCACTAGCGGAGGGGCAGGTCTCTATGGCTACACCTTC
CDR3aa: CSATSGGAGLYGYTF

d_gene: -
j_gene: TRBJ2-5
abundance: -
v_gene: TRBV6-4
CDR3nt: TGTGCCAGCAGATGGAAAGAGACCCAGTACTTC
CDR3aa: CASRWKETQYF

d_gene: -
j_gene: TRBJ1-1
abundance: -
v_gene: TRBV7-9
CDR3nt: TGTGCCAGCAGCGAAACAGAAGAGAACACTGAAGCTTTCTTT
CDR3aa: CASSETEENTEAFF

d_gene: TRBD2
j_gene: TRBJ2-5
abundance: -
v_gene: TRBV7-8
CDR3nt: TGTGCCAGCAGCTCCGGGAGGAGAGGAGAGACCCAGTACTTC
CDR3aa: CASSSGRRGETQYF

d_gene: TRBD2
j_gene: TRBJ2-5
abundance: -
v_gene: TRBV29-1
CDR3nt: TGCAGCGTTGAAGATCAGAGCGGGAGGTTCCAAGAGACCCAGTACTTC
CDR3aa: CSVEDQSGRFQETQYF

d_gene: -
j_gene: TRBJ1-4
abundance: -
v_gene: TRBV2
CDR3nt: TGTGCCAGCAGCGGGGACGGGACGTGGGGTGAAAAACTGTTTTTT
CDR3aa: CASSGDGTWGEKLFF

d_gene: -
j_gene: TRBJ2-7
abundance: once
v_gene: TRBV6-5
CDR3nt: TGTGCCAGCGGGCAGGCGGGATCCTACGAGCAGTACTTC
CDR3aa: CASGQAGSYEQYF

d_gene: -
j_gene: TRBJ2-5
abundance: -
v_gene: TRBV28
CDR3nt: TGTGCCAGCAGTTTCCCCGCGGACCAAGAGACCCAGTACTTC
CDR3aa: CASSFPADQETQYF

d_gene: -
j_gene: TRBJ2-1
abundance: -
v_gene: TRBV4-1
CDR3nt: TGCGCCAGCAGCTGGACGGCTCCACATGAGCAGTTCTTC
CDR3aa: CASSWTAPHEQFF

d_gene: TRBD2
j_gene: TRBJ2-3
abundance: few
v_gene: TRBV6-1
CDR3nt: TGTGCCAGCAGTGTTTGGACTAGCGGGGGGGCAGATACGCAGTATTTT
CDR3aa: CASSVWTSGGADTQYF

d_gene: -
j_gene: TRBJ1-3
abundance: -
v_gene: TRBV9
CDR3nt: TGTGCCAGCAGCGGAGGGTCCCCTGGAAACACCATATATTTT
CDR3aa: CASSGGSPGNTIYF

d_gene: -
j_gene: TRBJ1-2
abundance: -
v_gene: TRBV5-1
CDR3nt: TGCGCCAGCAGCCCGCTGGGGCCGCCTAACTATGGCTACACCTTC
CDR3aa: CASSPLGPPNYGYTF

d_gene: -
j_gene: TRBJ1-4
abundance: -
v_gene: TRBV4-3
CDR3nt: TGCGCCAGCAGCCAAGGATACACAGGGTCAACTAATGAAAAACTGTTTTTT
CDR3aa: CASSQGYTGSTNEKLFF

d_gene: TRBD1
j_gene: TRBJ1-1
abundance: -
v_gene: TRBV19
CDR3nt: TGTGCCAGTAGTCCTACAGGGGTCACTGAAGCTTTCTTT
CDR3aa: CASSPTGVTEAFF

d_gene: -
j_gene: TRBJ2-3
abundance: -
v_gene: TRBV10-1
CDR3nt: TGCGCCAGCAGTGAGTGGGCTTCACGCACAGATACGCAGTATTTT
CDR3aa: CASSEWASRTDTQYF

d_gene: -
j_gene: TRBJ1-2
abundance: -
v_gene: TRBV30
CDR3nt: TGTGCCTGGAGTATAGGGGACTACTATGGCTACACCTTC
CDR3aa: CAWSIGDYYGYTF

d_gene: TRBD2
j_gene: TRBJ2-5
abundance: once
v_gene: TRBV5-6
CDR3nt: TGTGCCAGCAGCTTCGGGCTAGCGGGGGGAATCCAGTACTTC
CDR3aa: CASSFGLAGGIQYF

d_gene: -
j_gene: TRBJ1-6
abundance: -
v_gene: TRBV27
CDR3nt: TGTGCCAGCAGCGCCCCATATATTAATTCACCCCTCCACTTT
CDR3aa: CASSAPYINSPLHF

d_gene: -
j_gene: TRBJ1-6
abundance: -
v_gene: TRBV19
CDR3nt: TGTGCCAGTAGTATCGGGGAATCACCCCTCCACTTT
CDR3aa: CASSIGESPLHF

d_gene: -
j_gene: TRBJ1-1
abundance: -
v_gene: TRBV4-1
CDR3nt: TGCGCCAGCAGCCTTCGACAGGTGAACACTGAAGCTTTCTTT
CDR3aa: CASSLRQVNTEAFF

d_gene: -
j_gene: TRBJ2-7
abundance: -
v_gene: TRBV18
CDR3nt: TGTGCCAGCTCACCCCCAGATTTATGGGAGCAGTACTTC
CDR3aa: CASSPPDLWEQYF

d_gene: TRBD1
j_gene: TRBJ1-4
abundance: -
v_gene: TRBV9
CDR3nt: TGTGCCAGCAGCGTTGCAGGGGGAAATGAAAAACTGTTTTTT
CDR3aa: CASSVAGGNEKLFF

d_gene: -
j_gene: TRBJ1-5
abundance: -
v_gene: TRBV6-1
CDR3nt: TGTGCCAGCAGTAGACGGACCAATCAGCCCCAGCATTTT
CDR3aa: CASSRRTNQPQHF

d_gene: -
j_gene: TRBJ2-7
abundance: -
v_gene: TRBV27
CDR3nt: TGTGCCAGCAGTAAGTACATCGGCGAGCAGTACTTC
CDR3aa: CASSKYIGEQYF

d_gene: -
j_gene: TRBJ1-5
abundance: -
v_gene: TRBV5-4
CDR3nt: TGTGCCAGCAGCTTCGGGGAAGGGAATCAGCCCCAGCATTTT
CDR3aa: CASSFGEGNQPQHF

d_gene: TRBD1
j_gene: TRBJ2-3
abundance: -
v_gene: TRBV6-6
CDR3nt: TGTGCCAGCATCCGGGACAGGGTGACAGATACGCAGTATTTT
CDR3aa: CASIRDRVTDTQYF

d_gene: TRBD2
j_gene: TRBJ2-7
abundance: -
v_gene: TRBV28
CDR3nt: TGTGCCAGCGAATCACTAGCGTCCTACGAGCAGTACTTC
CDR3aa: CASESLASYEQYF

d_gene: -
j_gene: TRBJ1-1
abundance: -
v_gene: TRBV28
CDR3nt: TGTGCCAGCAGTTTACCAATCCGGGTAGGGGTGAACACTGAAGCTTTCTTT
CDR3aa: CASSLPIRVGVNTEAFF